One sample yielded the 2 T cell receptor beta chains listed below, sequenced in a study of blood T cell repertoires in COVID-19. The data were produced by immunoSEQ multiplex PCR, yet TCRdb's version contains in-frame clones alone and is incomplete. The table lists around 270,000 clones, roughly 84% of them singletons. The sample comprised peripheral blood. These TCRs come from a woman between 35 and 50 years old who had recovered from COVID-19.

The chain combines TRBV4-1 with TRBJ1-4; 8 bases fit TRBD1. The germline CDR1 and CDR2 sequences are MGHRA and YSYEKL. Trimming took 3 bases from V and 7 from J; bases not matched to a gene: 7. The CDR3 has 15 amino acids. The chain's CDR3 is CASSQGAGGVEKLFF. CDR3 bases: TGCGCCAGCAGCCAGGGAGCAGGGGGCGTTGAAAAACTGTTTTTT.

The CDR3: CAISEGTGGTEAFF. CDR3 nucleotides: TGTGCCATCAGTGAGGGGACAGGGGGCACTGAAGCTTTCTTT. J is TRBJ1-1 and V is TRBV10-3; 11 nucleotides match TRBD1. Per the germline V gene, CDR1 is ENHRY and CDR2 is SYGVKD. This CDR3 comprises 14 residues. V was clipped by 2 bases and J by 4 bases; unmatched bases: 0.